A selection of T cell receptor beta chains follows, all from one sample in a study of Ad26.COV2.S vaccination and SARS-CoV-2 variants. This table comes from immunoSEQ multiplex PCR, and its TCRdb copy is limited to in-frame clones, with some not included. The sample lists about 480,000 clones; around nine tenths were seen once. The specimen comprised peripheral blood, sampled in a trial of Ad26.COV2.S vaccine versus placebo. The receptors here all came from a person aged 18 to 65 who received the Ad26.COV2.S COVID-19 vaccine or a placebo. The CDR3 runs from the conserved cysteine through the conserved F or W. A D gene is named only where the DNA matches it firmly. Not every row has a clone size; where given, it reads once, few, many or a size class.

d_call: TRBD2; v_call: TRBV6-5; clone_size: .; j_call: TRBJ2-7; cdr3_aa: CASNRLAGAKEQYF; cdr3_nt: TGTGCCAGCAACCGACTAGCGGGAGCTAAGGAGCAGTACTTC
d_call: .; v_call: TRBV29-1; clone_size: .; j_call: TRBJ1-1; cdr3_aa: CSVLRTNTEAFF; cdr3_nt: TGCAGCGTGCTGCGCACGAACACTGAAGCTTTCTTT
d_call: TRBD1; v_call: TRBV27; clone_size: few; j_call: TRBJ2-7; cdr3_aa: CASSPGTGMRYNRYEQYF; cdr3_nt: TGTGCCAGCAGTCCGGGGACAGGGATGAGATACAACCGCTACGAGCAGTACTTC
d_call: .; v_call: TRBV5-8; clone_size: .; j_call: TRBJ2-5; cdr3_aa: CASSLGRLQTQYF; cdr3_nt: TGTGCCAGCAGCTTGGGACGTTTGCAGACCCAGTACTTC
d_call: .; v_call: TRBV7-2; clone_size: once; j_call: TRBJ2-2; cdr3_aa: CASRLARGNTGELFF; cdr3_nt: TGTGCCAGCAGACTAGCCCGAGGAAACACCGGGGAGCTGTTTTTT
d_call: .; v_call: TRBV24-1; clone_size: .; j_call: TRBJ2-7; cdr3_aa: CATIPTTVPSFYEQYF; cdr3_nt: TGTGCCACCATCCCAACGACAGTTCCCTCTTTCTACGAGCAGTACTTC
d_call: .; v_call: TRBV15; clone_size: .; j_call: TRBJ2-1; cdr3_aa: CATSRSQGGEQFF; cdr3_nt: TGTGCCACCAGCAGATCGCAGGGAGGAGAGCAGTTCTTC
d_call: .; v_call: TRBV19; clone_size: .; j_call: TRBJ2-1; cdr3_aa: CASGHRGGSYNEQFF; cdr3_nt: TGTGCCAGTGGACACAGGGGGGGCTCCTACAATGAGCAGTTCTTC
d_call: TRBD1; v_call: TRBV24-1; clone_size: .; j_call: TRBJ2-5; cdr3_aa: CATTGQAGGTQYF; cdr3_nt: TGTGCCACCACCGGACAGGCCGGCGGGACCCAGTACTTC
d_call: TRBD1; v_call: TRBV19; clone_size: .; j_call: TRBJ2-7; cdr3_aa: CASSRGTGVVYEQYF; cdr3_nt: TGTGCCAGTAGCAGGGGGACAGGGGTTGTCTACGAGCAGTACTTC
d_call: .; v_call: TRBV6-5; clone_size: .; j_call: TRBJ2-1; cdr3_aa: CASGVGVSHNEQFF; cdr3_nt: TGTGCCAGTGGGGTGGGGGTCAGTCACAATGAGCAGTTCTTC